This T cell receptor (beta chain) was documented in a study of T cell repertoires in cytomegalovirus infection. About the research overall: In public TCR beta signatures, there were indications of both CMV infection and matching HLA type.

Findings and limits, study-wide: In two of eight donors, the top clonotype was HLA-C-restricted CMV-specific. Cumulated frequencies of public TCR beta families served to identify carriers of CMV plus the relevant HLA.

Concerning this clonotype: Its antigen is not identified.

The CDR3 spans 15 residues. Germline V gene data show CDR1 as SGHVT and CDR2 as SQSDAQ. V was trimmed by 9 bases and J by 4 bases, leaving 19 bases between them. TCRdb used MiXCR to reprocess the reads, holding one entry per CDR3 protein. The sample carries some 300,000 distinct CDR3 sequences, roughly 15% recorded once. The chain links TRBV7-4 to TRBJ1-5; maybe TRBD1 (6 bases). The TCR was taken from a human donor in good health (CMV status not recorded). Some clones in this sample may be carry-over from other donors' samples. The specimen was PBMCs. The CDR3 nucleotides are TGTGCCAGTAGCGGAGCCGGGACACTTAATCAGCCCCAGCATTTT. It is translated as CASSGAGTLNQPQHF.